The clone carrying this TCR beta chain was found a few times. Its target is unknown. The sample is drawn from a study of T cell repertoires in cytomegalovirus infection. TCRdb redid the calling of the reads with MiXCR, one entry per CDR3 protein. The sample holds 700,000 to 850,000 distinct CDR3 sequences; about 31% are singletons and the top ten take around 12%. The starting material was cultured CD8+ T cells from PBMCs, obtained from culture after CMV antigen stimulation. The receptor was isolated from a human donor in good health (CMV status not recorded). Some clones in this sample may be carry-over from other donors' samples.

The CDR3 region is CAISIPGITLNITEAFF. CDR3 nucleotide sequence: TGTGCCATCAGTATCCCGGGAATCACCTTAAATATCACTGAAGCTTTCTTT. The chain is built from TRBV10-3 and TRBJ1-1; no clear D. Deletions cut 5 bases from V and 4 bases from J, with 23 bases between. Germline CDR1 is ENHRY and CDR2 is SYGVKD. The CDR3 sequence is 17 residues long.